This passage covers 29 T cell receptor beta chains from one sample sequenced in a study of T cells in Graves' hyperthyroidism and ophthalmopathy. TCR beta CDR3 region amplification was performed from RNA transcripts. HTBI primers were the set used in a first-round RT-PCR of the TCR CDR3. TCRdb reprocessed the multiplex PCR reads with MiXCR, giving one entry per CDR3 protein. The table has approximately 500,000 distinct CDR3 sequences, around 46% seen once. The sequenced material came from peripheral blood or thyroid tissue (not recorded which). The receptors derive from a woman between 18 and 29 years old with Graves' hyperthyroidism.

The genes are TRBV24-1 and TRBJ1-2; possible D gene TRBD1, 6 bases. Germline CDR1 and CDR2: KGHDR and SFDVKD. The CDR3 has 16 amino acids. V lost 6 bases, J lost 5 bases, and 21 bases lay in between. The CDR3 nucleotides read TGTGCCACCAGTATCAGGTCAGGGGTCTTCGGTTATGGCTACACCTTC. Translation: CATSIRSGVFGYGYTF.

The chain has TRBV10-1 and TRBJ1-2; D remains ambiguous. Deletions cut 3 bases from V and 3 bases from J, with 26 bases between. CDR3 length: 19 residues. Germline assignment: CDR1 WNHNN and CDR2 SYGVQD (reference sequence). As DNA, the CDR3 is TGCGCCAGCAGTGACAGCAGCGGGAAGGGCGAGATGGTGGACTATGGCTACACCTTC. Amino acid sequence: CASSDSSGKGEMVDYGYTF.

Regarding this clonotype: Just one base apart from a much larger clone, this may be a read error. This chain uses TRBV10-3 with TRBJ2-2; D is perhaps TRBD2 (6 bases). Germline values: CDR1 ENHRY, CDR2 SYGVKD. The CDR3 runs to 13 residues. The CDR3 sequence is CAIRAMNTGGLFF. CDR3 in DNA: TGTGCCATCAGGGCAATGAACACCGGGGGGCTGTTTTTT.

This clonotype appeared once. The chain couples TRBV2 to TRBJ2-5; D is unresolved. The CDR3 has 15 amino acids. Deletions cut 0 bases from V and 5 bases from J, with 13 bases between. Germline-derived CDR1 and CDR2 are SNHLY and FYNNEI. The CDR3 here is CASSEALGVRETQYF. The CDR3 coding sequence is TGTGCCAGCAGTGAAGCGCTGGGTGTGAGGGAGACCCAGTACTTC.

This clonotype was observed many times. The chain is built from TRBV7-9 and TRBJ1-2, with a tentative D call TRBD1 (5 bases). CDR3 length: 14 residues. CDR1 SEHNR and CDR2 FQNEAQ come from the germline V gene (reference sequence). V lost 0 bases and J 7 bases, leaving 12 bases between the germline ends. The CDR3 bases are TGTGCCAGCAGCTTAGCGGGACGGTTAGGTGGCTACACCTTC. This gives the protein CASSLAGRLGGYTF.

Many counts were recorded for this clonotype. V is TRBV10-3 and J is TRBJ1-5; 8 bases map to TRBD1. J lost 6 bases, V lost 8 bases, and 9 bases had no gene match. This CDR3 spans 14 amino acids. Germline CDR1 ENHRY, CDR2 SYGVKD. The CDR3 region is CAIGQQGEAQPQHF. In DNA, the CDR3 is TGTGCCATCGGACAACAGGGGGAAGCTCAGCCCCAGCATTTT.

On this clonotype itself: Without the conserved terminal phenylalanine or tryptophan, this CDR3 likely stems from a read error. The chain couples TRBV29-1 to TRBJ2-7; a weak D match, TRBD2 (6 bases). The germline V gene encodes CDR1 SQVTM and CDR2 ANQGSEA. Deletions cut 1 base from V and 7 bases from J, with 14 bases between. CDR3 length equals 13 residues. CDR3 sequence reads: CSVEAGVGNEQYL. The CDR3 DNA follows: TGCAGCGTTGAAGCGGGAGTGGGCAATGAGCAGTACCTC.

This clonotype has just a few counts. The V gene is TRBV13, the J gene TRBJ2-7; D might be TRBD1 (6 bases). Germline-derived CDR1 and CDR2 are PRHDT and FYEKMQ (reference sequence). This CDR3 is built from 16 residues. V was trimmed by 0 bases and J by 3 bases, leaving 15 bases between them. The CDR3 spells CASSLGVQGKVYEQYF. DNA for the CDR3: TGTGCCAGCAGCTTAGGCGTACAGGGAAAAGTCTACGAGCAGTACTTC.

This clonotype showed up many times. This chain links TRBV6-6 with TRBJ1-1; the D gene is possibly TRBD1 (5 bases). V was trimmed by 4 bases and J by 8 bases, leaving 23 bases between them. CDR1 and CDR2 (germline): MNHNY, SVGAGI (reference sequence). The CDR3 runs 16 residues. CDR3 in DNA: TGTGCCAGCAGTTCCCGTTCTGTATACGGCAGGGCGGAAGCTTTCTTT. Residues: CASSSRSVYGRAEAFF.

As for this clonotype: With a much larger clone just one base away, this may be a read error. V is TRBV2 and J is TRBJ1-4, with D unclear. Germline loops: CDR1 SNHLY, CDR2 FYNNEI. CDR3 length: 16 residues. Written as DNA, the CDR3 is TGTGCCAGCAGTGCCCCCCCTGTAGGGTTCAATGGAAAACTGTTTTTT. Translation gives CASSAPPVGFNGKLFF.

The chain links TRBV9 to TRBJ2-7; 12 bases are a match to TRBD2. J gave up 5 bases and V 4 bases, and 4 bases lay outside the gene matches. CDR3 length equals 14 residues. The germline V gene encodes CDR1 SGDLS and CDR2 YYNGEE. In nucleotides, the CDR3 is TGTGCCAGCAGCTCAGGACTAGCGGGGCACGAGCAGTACTTC. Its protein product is CASSSGLAGHEQYF.

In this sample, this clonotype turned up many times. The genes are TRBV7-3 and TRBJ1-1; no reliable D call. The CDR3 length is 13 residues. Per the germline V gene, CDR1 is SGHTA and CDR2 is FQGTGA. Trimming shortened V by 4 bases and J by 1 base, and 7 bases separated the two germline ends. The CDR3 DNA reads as TGTGCCAGCAGCTACGAAGAGAACACTGAAGCTTTCTTT. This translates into CASSYEENTEAFF. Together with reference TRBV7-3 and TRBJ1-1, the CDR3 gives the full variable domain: GAGVSQTPSNKVTEKGKYVELRCDPISGHTALYWYRQSLGQGPEFLIYFQGTGAADDSGLPNDRFFAVRPEGSVSTLKIQRTERGDSAVYLCASSYEENTEAFFGQGTRLTVV.

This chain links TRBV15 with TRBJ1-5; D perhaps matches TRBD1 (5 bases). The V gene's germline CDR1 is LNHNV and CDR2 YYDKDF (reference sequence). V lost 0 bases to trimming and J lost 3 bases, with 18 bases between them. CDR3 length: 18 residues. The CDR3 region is CATSRDRGDLIHNQPQHF. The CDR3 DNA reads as TGTGCCACCAGCAGAGATAGGGGTGACCTAATTCACAATCAGCCCCAGCATTTT.

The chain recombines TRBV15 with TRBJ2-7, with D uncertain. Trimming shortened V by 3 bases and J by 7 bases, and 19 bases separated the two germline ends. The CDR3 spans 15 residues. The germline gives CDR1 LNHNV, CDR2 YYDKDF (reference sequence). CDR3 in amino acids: CATSRDGRQAGEQYF. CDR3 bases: TGTGCCACCAGCAGGGACGGCAGGCAGGCCGGGGAGCAGTACTTC.

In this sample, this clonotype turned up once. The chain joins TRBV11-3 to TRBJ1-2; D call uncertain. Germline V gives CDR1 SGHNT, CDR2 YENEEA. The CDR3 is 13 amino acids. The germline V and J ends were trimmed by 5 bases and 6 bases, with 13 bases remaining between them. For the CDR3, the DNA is TGTGCCAGCAGCGTCGACAAGGGAGATGGCTACACCTTC. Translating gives CASSVDKGDGYTF.

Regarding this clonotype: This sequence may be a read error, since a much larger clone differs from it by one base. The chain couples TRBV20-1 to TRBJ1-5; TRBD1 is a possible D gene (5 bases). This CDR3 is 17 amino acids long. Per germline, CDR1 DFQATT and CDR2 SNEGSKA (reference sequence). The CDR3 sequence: CGARVFGRGVDNQPQHF. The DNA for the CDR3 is TGCGGTGCTAGAGTATTTGGAAGGGGAGTCGACAATCAGCCCCAGCATTTT.

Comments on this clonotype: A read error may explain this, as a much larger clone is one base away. The CDR3 reads CASGQAVRSNQPQHF. The CDR3 bases are TGCGCCAGCGGCCAAGCCGTTCGGAGCAATCAGCCCCAGCATTTT. This chain connects TRBV7-9 to TRBJ1-5; no clear D. Germline V gene sequence: CDR1 SEHNR, CDR2 FQNEAQ (reference sequence). CDR3 length equals 15 residues.

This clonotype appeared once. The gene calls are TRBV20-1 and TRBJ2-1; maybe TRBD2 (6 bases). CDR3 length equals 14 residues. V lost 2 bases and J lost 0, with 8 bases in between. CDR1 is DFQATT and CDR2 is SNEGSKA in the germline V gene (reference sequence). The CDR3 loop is CSARRLDSYNEQFF. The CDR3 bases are TGCAGTGCTAGAAGACTAGACTCCTACAATGAGCAGTTCTTC.

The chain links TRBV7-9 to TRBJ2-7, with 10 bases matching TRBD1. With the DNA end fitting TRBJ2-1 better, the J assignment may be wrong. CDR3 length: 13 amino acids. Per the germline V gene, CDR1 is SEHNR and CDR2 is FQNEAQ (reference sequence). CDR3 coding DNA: TGTGCCAGCAGCTTAGGGGACAGGGGTGAGCAGTTCTTC. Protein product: CASSLGDRGEQFF.

The CDR3 region has the DNA TGTGCCAGCAGTTACTCGGGACAAGATAACATTCAGTACTTC. Amino acid sequence: CASSYSGQDNIQYF. The V gene is TRBV6-5, the J gene TRBJ2-5, with D possibly TRBD1 on 6 matching bases. The tail of the sequence fits TRBJ2-4 better, so the J call may be wrong. The CDR3 extends over 14 amino acids. Germline V gene sequence: CDR1 MNHEY, CDR2 SVGAGI.

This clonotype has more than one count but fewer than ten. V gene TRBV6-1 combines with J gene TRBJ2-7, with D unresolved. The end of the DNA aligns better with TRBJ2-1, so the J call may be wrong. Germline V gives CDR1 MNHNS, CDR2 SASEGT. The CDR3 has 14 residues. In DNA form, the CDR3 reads TGTGCCAGCACCCGAACTCGTTCCTACAATGAGCAGTTCTTC. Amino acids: CASTRTRSYNEQFF.

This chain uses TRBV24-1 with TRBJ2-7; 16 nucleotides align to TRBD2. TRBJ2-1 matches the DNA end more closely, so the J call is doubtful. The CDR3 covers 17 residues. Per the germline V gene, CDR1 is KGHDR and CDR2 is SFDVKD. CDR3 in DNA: TGTGCCACCAGTGATTCGGGACTAGCGGGAGGGACGAATGAGCAGTTCTTC. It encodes CATSDSGLAGGTNEQFF.

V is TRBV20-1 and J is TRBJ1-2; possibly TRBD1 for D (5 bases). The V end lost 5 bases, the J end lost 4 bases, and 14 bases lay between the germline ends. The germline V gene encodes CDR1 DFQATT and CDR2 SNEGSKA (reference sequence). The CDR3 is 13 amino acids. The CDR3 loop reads CSAGGLGPYGYTF. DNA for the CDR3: TGCAGTGCTGGGGGACTCGGCCCCTATGGCTACACCTTC.

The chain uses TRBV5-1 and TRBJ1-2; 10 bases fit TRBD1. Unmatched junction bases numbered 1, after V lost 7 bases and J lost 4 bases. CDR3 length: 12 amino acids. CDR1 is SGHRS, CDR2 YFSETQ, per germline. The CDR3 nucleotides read TGCGCCAGCGGGACAGGGGTCTATGGCTACACCTTC. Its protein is CASGTGVYGYTF.

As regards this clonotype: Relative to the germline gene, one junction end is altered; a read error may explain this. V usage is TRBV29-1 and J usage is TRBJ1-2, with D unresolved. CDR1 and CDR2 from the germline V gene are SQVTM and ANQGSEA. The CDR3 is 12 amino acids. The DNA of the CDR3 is TGCAGCGTTAAAGAGTATCCTAGCGGCTACACCTTC. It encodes CSVKEYPSGYTF.

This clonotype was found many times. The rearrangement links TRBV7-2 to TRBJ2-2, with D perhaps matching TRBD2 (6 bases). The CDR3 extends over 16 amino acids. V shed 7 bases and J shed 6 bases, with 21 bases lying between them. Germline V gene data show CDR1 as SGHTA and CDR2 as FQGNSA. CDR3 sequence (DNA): TGTGCCAGCACCCCGCACGGCGGGACCGCCTCCGGGGAGCTGTTTTTT. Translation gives CASTPHGGTASGELFF. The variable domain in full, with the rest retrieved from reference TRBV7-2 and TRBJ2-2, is GAGVSQSPSNKVTEKGKDVELRCDPISGHTALYWYRQSLGQGLEFLIYFQGNSAPDKSGLPSDRFSAERTGGSVSTLTIQRTQQEDSAVYLCASTPHGGTASGELFFGEGSRLTVL.

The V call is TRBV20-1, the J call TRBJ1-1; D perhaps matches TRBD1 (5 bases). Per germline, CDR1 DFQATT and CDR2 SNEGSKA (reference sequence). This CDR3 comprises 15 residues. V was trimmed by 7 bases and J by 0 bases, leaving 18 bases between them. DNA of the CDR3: TGCAGTGTTCTTGGGACGGAGAAGATGAACACTGAAGCTTTCTTT. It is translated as CSVLGTEKMNTEAFF.

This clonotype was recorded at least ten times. The CDR3 protein is CSQDPGAQQAFF. In nucleotides, the CDR3 is TGCAGCCAAGATCCGGGGGCGCAGCAAGCTTTCTTT. The V call is TRBV29-1, the J call TRBJ1-1; weak D call: TRBD1 (6 bases). The V end lost 8 bases, the J end lost 9 bases, and 19 bases lay between the germline ends. This CDR3 is built from 12 residues. The V gene's germline CDR1 is SQVTM and CDR2 ANQGSEA.

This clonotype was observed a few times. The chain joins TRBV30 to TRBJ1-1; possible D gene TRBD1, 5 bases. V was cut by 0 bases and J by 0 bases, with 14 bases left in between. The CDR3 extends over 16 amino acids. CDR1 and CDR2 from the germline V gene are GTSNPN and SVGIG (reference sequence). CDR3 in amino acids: CAWSVRGPFMNTEAFF. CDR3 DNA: TGTGCCTGGAGTGTACGGGGACCTTTCATGAACACTGAAGCTTTCTTT.